This T cell receptor beta chain was identified in a study of human T cells and chemical hapten exposure. Turning to the study itself: The sensitizing agent was 2% DPC, placed on 2 cm by 2 cm of upper inner arm skin.

Time point described: patch test 1, 2 weeks after DPC sensitization. As to treatment: therapeutic diphenylcyclopropenone sensitization with weekly scalp DPC. Total RNA extraction was carried out from unfractionated whole blood. From germline, CDR1 is MDHEN and CDR2 SYDVKM. V was shortened by 3 bases and J by 4 bases, with 10 bases between the two germline ends. The CDR3 extends over 14 amino acids. Per the original data handling: Individual samples carried between about 23,224 and 750,000 TCRs, with approximately 100,000 as the median. TCRdb analysed the RACE reads with MiXCR anew, one entry per CDR3 protein. These V and J calls derive from TCRdb rather than the authors' analysis. The sample yields some 38,000 distinct CDR3 sequences, 5% to 7% seen once.

The TCR originated in a woman aged 30 to 39 with alopecia areata. Some clones in this sample may be carry-over from other donors' samples. This chain uses TRBV28 with TRBJ1-5; D uncertain. The sequencing used whole blood, collected in connection with sensitization to the hapten diphenylcyclopropenone (DPC). The CDR3 reads CASSLVVGNQPQHF. The CDR3 DNA reads as TGTGCCAGCAGTTTGGTAGTGGGGAATCAGCCCCAGCATTTT. Combining the CDR3 with reference TRBV28 and TRBJ1-5 gives the whole variable domain DVKVTQSSRYLVKRTGEKVFLECVQDMDHENMFWYRQDPGLGLRLIYFSYDVKMKEKGDIPEGYSVSREKKERFSLILESASTNQTSMYLCASSLVVGNQPQHFGDGTRLSIL.